Listed below are T cell receptor beta chains from one sample, sequenced in a study of blood T cell repertoires in COVID-19. Data came from immunoSEQ multiplex PCR; TCRdb stores just in-frame clones and leaves some out. This sample has about 45,000 clones; approximately 90% occur once, and the top ten carry around 5%. The sequenced material came from peripheral blood. These receptors all stem from a human donor in a cohort sampled during active COVID-19. CDR3s include the opening cysteine and the closing phenylalanine or tryptophan. The D gene is left open where the match is weak. The listing skips clone size in some rows; elsewhere it reads once, few, many or a size class.

NA | TRBJ2-1 | NA | TRBV4-2 | TGTGCCAGCAGCCAAGTAGGGAGTGAGCAGTTCTTC | CASSQVGSEQFF
NA | TRBJ2-1 | NA | TRBV4-2 | TGTGCCAGCAGCCGACCTACTACCGACCCCGACAATGAGCAGTTCTTC | CASSRPTTDPDNEQFF
NA | TRBJ1-2 | TRBD1 | TRBV28 | TGTGCCAGCAGACTTAGCGGGCAGGGGGCGGGTGGCTACACCTTC | CASRLSGQGAGGYTF
NA | TRBJ2-1 | TRBD1 | TRBV5-4 | TGTGCCAGCAGCTTCGGACAGGGGGCCTACAATGAGCAGTTCTTC | CASSFGQGAYNEQFF
NA | TRBJ1-4 | NA | TRBV5-8 | TGTGCCAGCAGCTTGGTTGGTGGCTATGAAAAACTGTTTTTT | CASSLVGGYEKLFF
NA | TRBJ2-5 | TRBD2 | TRBV6-2/TRBV6-3 | TGTGCCAGCAGTTTAGCGGGAGTAGGAGAGACCCAGTACTTC | CASSLAGVGETQYF
NA | TRBJ2-2 | TRBD2 | TRBV4-2 | TGTGCCAGCAGCCAGGCGGGGGAGAACACCGGGGAGCTGTTTTTT | CASSQAGENTGELFF
once | TRBJ2-6 | NA | TRBV3-1/TRBV3-2 | TGTGCCAGCAGCCAAGATTCGGGATGGGGAGGGGCCAACGTCCTGACTTTC | CASSQDSGWGGANVLTF
NA | TRBJ2-1 | NA | TRBV2 | TGTGCCAGCAGTGATCGGCTAAGCGGACACAATGAGCAGTTCTTC | CASSDRLSGHNEQFF
NA | TRBJ1-4 | NA | TRBV19 | TGTGCCAGTAGTATTTGGCAGGGAGGGGAACTGTTTTTT | CASSIWQGGELFF
NA | TRBJ1-2 | NA | TRBV6-6 | TGTGCCAGCAGTCCCTCGCGCGGGGACCCAGCTAACTATGGCTACACCTTC | CASSPSRGDPANYGYTF
NA | TRBJ1-2 | NA | TRBV4-3 | TGCGCCAGCAGCCAGACGGTTCTGGCGGGCTATGGCTACACCTTC | CASSQTVLAGYGYTF
NA | TRBJ1-6 | TRBD1 | TRBV9 | TGTGCCAGCAGCCCAGGACAGGCCAATTCACCCCTCCACTTT | CASSPGQANSPLHF
NA | TRBJ2-5 | NA | TRBV7-9 | TGTGCCAGCAGCTGGGGAGAGAAAGAGACCCAGTACTTC | CASSWGEKETQYF
NA | TRBJ1-5 | NA | TRBV7-9 | TGTGCCAGCAGCTTAGACGGCTATAGCAATCAGTCCCAGCATTTT | CASSLDGYSNQSQHF
NA | TRBJ2-1 | NA | TRBV4-2 | TGTGCCAGCAGCCAAGTCTATTACAATGAGCAGTTCTTC | CASSQVYYNEQFF
NA | TRBJ1-1 | NA | TRBV6-5 | TGTGCCAGCAGTAAAACAGAGAACACTGAAGCTTTCTTT | CASSKTENTEAFF
NA | TRBJ1-5 | NA | TRBV19 | TGTGCCAGTAGTATGGGCAGGGGCCATAGCAATCAGCCCCAGCATTTT | CASSMGRGHSNQPQHF
NA | TRBJ2-3 | NA | TRBV10-3 | TGTGCCATCAGTGAGATCGGGTCGCTTCCCACAGATACGCAGTATTTT | CAISEIGSLPTDTQYF
NA | TRBJ2-3 | NA | TRBV7-2 | TGTGCCAGCAGCCTAGCGACCTTAGCGGCCGATACGCAGTATTTT | CASSLATLAADTQYF
NA | TRBJ2-7 | TRBD2 | TRBV27 | TGTGCCAGCCGGGCTAGCGGGGGCTTGCTTCCAAACGAGCAGTACTTC | CASRASGGLLPNEQYF
NA | TRBJ2-1 | NA | TRBV10-3 | TGTGCCACCACCACGGGGAATGAGCAGTTCTTC | CATTTGNEQFF
NA | TRBJ2-7 | TRBD1 | TRBV5-6 | TGTGCCAGCAGCGATGACAGGGGCTCCTACGAGCAGTACTTC | CASSDDRGSYEQYF
NA | TRBJ2-4 | NA | TRBV19 | TGTGCCAGTAGTATGGGCAGGGTCGACATTCAGTACTTC | CASSMGRVDIQYF
NA | TRBJ1-6 | TRBD1 | TRBV7-9 | TGTGCCAGCACCCCCCGCCGGGACAGGGGACGTTCTAATTCACCCCTCCACTTT | CASTPRRDRGRSNSPLHF
once | TRBJ1-1 | NA | TRBV6-5 | TGTGCCAGCAATAAACTCGTCTGGGACAAGGAAGCTTTCTTT | CASNKLVWDKEAFF
NA | TRBJ1-6 | NA | TRBV30 | TGTGCCTGGGCCCGGGATAATAGTTCACCCCTCCACTTT | CAWARDNSSPLHF
few | TRBJ1-5 | NA | TRBV6-5 | TGTGCCAGCAGACCAGACAGGAGCAATCAGCCCCAGCATTTT | CASRPDRSNQPQHF
NA | TRBJ1-6 | NA | TRBV13 | TGTGCCAGCAGCTCGGACAGTAAACCCCTCCACTTT | CASSSDSKPLHF
once | TRBJ2-3 | NA | TRBV12-1 | TGTGCCAGCAGCCTGTGGACTAGCGGGAGCATCGGTACGCAGTATTTT | CASSLWTSGSIGTQYF
NA | TRBJ1-1 | NA | TRBV10-3 | TGTGCCATCAGTGATGTAGTATATGATCGTATTGAAGCTTTCTTT | CAISDVVYDRIEAFF
NA | TRBJ2-5 | TRBD1 | TRBV13 | TGTGCCAGCAGCTCGCCTGGGACAGGGGGACTTCATGACCAAGAGACCCAGTACTTC | CASSSPGTGGLHDQETQYF
NA | TRBJ2-5 | TRBD2 | TRBV5-6 | TGTGCCAGCAGCTCTCTGACTAGCGGGAGGGCCAGGGGAGAGACCCAGTACTTC | CASSSLTSGRARGETQYF
NA | TRBJ2-3 | TRBD2 | TRBV6-2/TRBV6-3 | TGTGCCAGCAGTTACACGGGGGGAATAGATACGCAGTATTTT | CASSYTGGIDTQYF
once | TRBJ2-3 | TRBD1 | TRBV4-3 | TGCGCCAGCAGCCAAGGACCGGGACAGTCGCAATATTTT | CASSQGPGQSQYF
few | TRBJ1-6 | NA | TRBV5-6 | TGTGCCAGCAGCTTGGGAGGGCGGGCTAATTCACCCCTCCACTTT | CASSLGGRANSPLHF
NA | TRBJ2-5 | TRBD2 | TRBV6-6 | TGTGCCAGCAGTTACTCGACGGGGGGATCCTCAGAGACCCAGTACTTC | CASSYSTGGSSETQYF
NA | TRBJ2-7 | NA | TRBV14 | TGTGCCAGCAGCCAAGACACCGACAGTCTAACAACCTACGAGCAGTACTTC | CASSQDTDSLTTYEQYF
once | TRBJ2-1 | TRBD2 | TRBV15 | TGTGCCACCAGCCGTGAACTAGCGGGGTACTACAATGAGCAGTTCTTC | CATSRELAGYYNEQFF
NA | TRBJ2-3 | NA | TRBV6-2/TRBV6-3 | TGTGCCAGCAGTTCTACCGGGACTCCCTTCGGAAATACGCAGTATTTT | CASSSTGTPFGNTQYF
once | TRBJ2-1 | NA | TRBV19 | TGTGCCAGTAGTATTGGCAGGGATCCCTACAATGAGCAGTTCTTC | CASSIGRDPYNEQFF
NA | TRBJ2-5 | TRBD2 | TRBV5-6 | TGTGCCAGCAGCCCCGGCGGGGGTATAGGAGAGACCCAGTACTTC | CASSPGGGIGETQYF
NA | TRBJ1-2 | TRBD1 | TRBV7-8 | TGTGCCAGCAGCCCTAAACAGGGGGCGCGGTTGAATGGCTACACCTTC | CASSPKQGARLNGYTF
NA | TRBJ2-7 | TRBD2 | TRBV7-9 | TGTGCCAGCGGTCCCGGGACTAGCGGCCCCTACGAGCAGTACTTC | CASGPGTSGPYEQYF